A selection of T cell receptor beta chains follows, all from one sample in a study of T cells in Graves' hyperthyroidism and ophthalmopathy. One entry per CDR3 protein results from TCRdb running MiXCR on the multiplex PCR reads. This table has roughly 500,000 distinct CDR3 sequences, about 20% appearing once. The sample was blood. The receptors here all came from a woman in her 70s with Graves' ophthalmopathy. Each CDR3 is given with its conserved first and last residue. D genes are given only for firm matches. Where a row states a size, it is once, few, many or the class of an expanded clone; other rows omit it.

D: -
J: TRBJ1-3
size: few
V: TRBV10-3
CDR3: CAISGLNTIYF
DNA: TGTGCCATCAGCGGGCTCAACACCATATATTTT

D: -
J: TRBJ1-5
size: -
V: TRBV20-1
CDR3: CSARGDIHQPQHF
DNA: TGCAGTGCTAGGGGGGACATCCATCAGCCCCAGCATTTT

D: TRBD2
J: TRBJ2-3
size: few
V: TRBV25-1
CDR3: CASTQAGVYDTQYF
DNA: TGTGCCAGCACTCAAGCGGGAGTTTATGATACGCAGTATTTT

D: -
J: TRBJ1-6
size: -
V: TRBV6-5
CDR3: CASSWDWANSPLHF
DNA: TGTGCCAGCAGTTGGGATTGGGCTAATTCACCCCTCCACTTT

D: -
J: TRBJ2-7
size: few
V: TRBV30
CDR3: CAWSKLNEQYF
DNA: TGTGCCTGGAGCAAACTAAACGAGCAGTACTTC

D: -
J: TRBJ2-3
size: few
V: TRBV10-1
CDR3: CASSESRLADTQYF
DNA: TGCGCCAGCAGTGAATCTCGATTGGCAGATACGCAGTATTTT

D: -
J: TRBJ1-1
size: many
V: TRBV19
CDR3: CASSIGHTEAFF
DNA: TGTGCCAGTAGTATAGGGCACACTGAAGCTTTCTTT

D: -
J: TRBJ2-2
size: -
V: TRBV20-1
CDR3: CSARRQTGNTGELFF
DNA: TGCAGTGCTAGAAGGCAAACGGGGAACACCGGGGAGCTGTTTTTT

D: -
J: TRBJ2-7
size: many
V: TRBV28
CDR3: CASSGVLVYEQYF
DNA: TGTGCCAGCAGTGGGGTATTGGTCTACGAGCAGTACTTC

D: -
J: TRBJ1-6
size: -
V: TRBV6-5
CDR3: CASSYSPEGVSPLHF
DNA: TGTGCCAGCAGTTACTCCCCAGAGGGTGTTTCACCCCTCCACTTT

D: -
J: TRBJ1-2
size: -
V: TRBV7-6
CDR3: CASSLVSGDGYTF
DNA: TGTGCCAGCAGCTTAGTTTCAGGGGATGGCTACACCTTC

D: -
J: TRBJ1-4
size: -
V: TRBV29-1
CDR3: CSVRDQETTNEKLFF
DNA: TGCAGCGTCCGAGATCAGGAAACAACTAATGAAAAACTGTTTTTT

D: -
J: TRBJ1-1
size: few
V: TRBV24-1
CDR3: CATSGHENTEAFF
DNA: TGTGCCACCAGCGGACACGAGAACACTGAAGCTTTCTTT

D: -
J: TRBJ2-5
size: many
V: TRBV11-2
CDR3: CASHSGSDATQYF
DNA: TGTGCCAGCCATTCAGGGAGTGACGCGACCCAGTACTTC

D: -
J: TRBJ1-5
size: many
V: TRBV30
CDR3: CAWMDGRNQPQHF
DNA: TGTGCCTGGATGGACGGACGCAATCAGCCCCAGCATTTT

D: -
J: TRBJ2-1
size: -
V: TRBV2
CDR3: CASRGLGDEQFF
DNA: TGTGCCAGCAGGGGACTTGGGGATGAGCAGTTCTTC

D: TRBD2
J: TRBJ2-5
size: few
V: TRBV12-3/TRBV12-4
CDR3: CASSPLGTRGETQYF
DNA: TGTGCCAGCAGTCCGCTCGGGACTAGGGGGGAGACCCAGTACTTC

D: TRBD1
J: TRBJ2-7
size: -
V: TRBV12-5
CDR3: CASGHGTDLYEQYF
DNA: TGTGCTAGTGGCCACGGGACAGATCTTTACGAGCAGTACTTC

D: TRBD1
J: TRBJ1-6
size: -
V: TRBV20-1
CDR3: CSAGQGTVSPLHF
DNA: TGCAGTGCTGGACAGGGGACCGTATCACCCCTCCACTTT

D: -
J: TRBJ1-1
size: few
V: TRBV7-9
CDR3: CASSLFSENTEAFF
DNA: TGTGCCAGCAGCTTATTTTCGGAGAACACTGAAGCTTTCTTT

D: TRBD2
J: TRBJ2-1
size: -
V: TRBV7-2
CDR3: CASSQGLSFNEQFF
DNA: TGTGCCAGCAGTCAGGGACTATCTTTCAATGAGCAGTTCTTC

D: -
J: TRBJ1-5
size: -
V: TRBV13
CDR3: CASSLGPVVKGQPQHF
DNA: TGTGCCAGCAGCTTAGGCCCGGTCGTAAAAGGACAGCCCCAGCATTTT

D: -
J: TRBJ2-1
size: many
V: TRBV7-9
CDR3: CASSPSGGRSYNEQFF
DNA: TGTGCCAGCAGCCCTTCAGGAGGTCGCTCCTACAATGAGCAGTTCTTC

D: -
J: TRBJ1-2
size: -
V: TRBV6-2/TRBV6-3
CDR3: CASSYNRGRYGYTF
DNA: TGTGCCAGCAGTTATAACCGGGGACGCTATGGCTACACCTTC

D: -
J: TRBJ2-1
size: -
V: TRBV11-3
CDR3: CASSARLGGNEQFF
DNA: TGTGCCAGCAGCGCCAGACTGGGGGGCAATGAGCAGTTCTTC

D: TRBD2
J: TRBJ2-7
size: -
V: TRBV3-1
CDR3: CASRGSWTSGLGQYF
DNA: TGTGCCAGCAGGGGGTCCTGGACTAGCGGTCTTGGGCAGTACTTC

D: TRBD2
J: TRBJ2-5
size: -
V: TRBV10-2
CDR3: CASTLAGGPGTQYF
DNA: TGCGCCAGCACTCTCGCGGGAGGGCCAGGGACCCAGTACTTC

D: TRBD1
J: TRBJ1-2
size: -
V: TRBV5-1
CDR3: CASSFDRGSYTF
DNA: TGCGCCAGCAGCTTTGACAGGGGTAGCTACACCTTC

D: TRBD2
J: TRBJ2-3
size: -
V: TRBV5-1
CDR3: CATAPGLARTDTQYF
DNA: TGCGCCACCGCTCCGGGACTAGCGAGAACAGATACGCAGTATTTT

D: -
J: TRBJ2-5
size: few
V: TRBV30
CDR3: CAGFRAGKMETQYF
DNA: TGTGCCGGATTTCGGGCAGGGAAGATGGAGACCCAGTACTTC

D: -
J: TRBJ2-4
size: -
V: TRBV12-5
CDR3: CASGPLTGSGQYF
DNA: TGTGCTAGTGGTCCGCTGACGGGTTCGGGTCAGTACTTC

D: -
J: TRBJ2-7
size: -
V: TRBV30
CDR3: CAWSAGLHYEQYF
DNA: TGTGCCTGGAGTGCCGGGCTCCACTACGAGCAGTACTTC